This paragraph covers one T cell receptor (beta chain) sequence. The antigen remains unidentified. This sample was included in a study of cytomegalovirus exposure and HLA in healthy donors. Study summary: Earlier results showed 90 million to 130 million unique TCR beta sequences derived from approximately 170 million T cells. Whole-study findings and limits: CMV serostatus stood as the only immune exposure information on hand. In an earlier analysis, most TCR beta V segments were productive about 87% or about 30% of the time. An analysis that was carried out later associated 16,000 or so TCR beta sequences with HLA alleles at 0.05 false discovery rate.

CDR3 length: 14 residues. Germline V gene sequence: CDR1 MNHEY, CDR2 SMNVEV (reference sequence). V was trimmed by 2 bases and J by 0 bases, leaving 8 bases between them. The PCR made use of 60 Vbeta and 13 Jbeta primers. Measured with immunoSEQ multiplex PCR; TCRdb has only the in-frame clones, and not every one. Of about 150,000 clones listed, over 80% are singletons. The gene calls are TRBV27 and TRBJ2-7; D is unclear. Sequenced: PBMCs. This receptor was identified in a woman aged 18-29 years in good health and CMV-seronegative. The CDR3: CASSLRYSSYEQYF. In DNA, the CDR3 is TGTGCCAGCAGTTTAAGGTACAGCTCCTACGAGCAGTACTTC.